This TCR beta chain was sequenced in a study of T cell responses to AZD1222 COVID-19 vaccine. Study observations and caveats: Sampled repertoires all dated from after the peak T cell response.

With respect to this clone: Its antigen remains unknown.

The CDR3 runs to 14 residues. Trimming pared 5 bases from V and 0 bases from J, leaving 11 bases between. The germline gives CDR1 SGHTA, CDR2 FQGNSA. The repertoire was sequenced with immunoSEQ multiplex PCR; TCRdb's copy has only in-frame clones and lacks some. The sample contains roughly 190,000 clones, 91% of which appear only once. The rearrangement links TRBV7-2 to TRBJ2-7; unclear D gene. This TCR was recovered from an adult who received the AZD1222 COVID-19 vaccine. The sample consisted of peripheral blood, taken 28 days after the second AZD1222 dose. This CDR3 is CASSPDRSSYEQYF. CDR3 coding DNA: TGTGCCAGCAGCCCGGATAGGAGCTCCTACGAGCAGTACTTC.